These 8 T cell receptor beta chains share one sample of origin, sequenced in a study of shared clonotypes between healthy human individuals. The table came from immunoSEQ multiplex PCR; TCRdb's copy has only in-frame clones and leaves some out. The sample holds more than 2,000,000 clones, roughly 92% seen once. Sequencing used naive CD4+ T cells sorted from blood. This sample's subset: CD45RA+ positively selected. The receptors come from a man aged 18 to 29 in good health.

The chain is built from TRBV5-1 and TRBJ2-6, with D tentatively TRBD1 (6 bases). The CDR3 is 15 amino acids. V was pared by 0 bases and J by 3 bases, with 7 bases between. CDR1 and CDR2 (germline): SGHRS, YFSETQ. Written as DNA, the CDR3 is TGCGCCAGCAGCTTGGACAGGGTTGGGGCCAACGTCCTGACTTTC. It yields the protein CASSLDRVGANVLTF. The full variable domain, its missing parts supplied by reference TRBV5-1 and TRBJ2-6, is KAGVTQTPRYLIKTRGQQVTLSCSPISGHRSVSWYQQTPGQGLQFLFEYFSETQRNKGNFPGRFSGRQFSNSRSEMNVSTLELGDSALYLCASSLDRVGANVLTFGAGSRLTVL.

The chain carries TRBV6-6 and TRBJ2-7, with TRBD2 as a possible D gene (6 bases). The CDR3 totals 14 residues. Trimming stripped 0 bases from V and 5 bases from J, with 11 bases between. Germline values: CDR1 MNHNY, CDR2 SVGAGI (reference sequence). CDR3 in amino acids: CASSYSRLGDEQYF. Written as DNA, the CDR3 is TGTGCCAGCAGTTACTCCCGACTAGGGGACGAGCAGTACTTC.

The chain couples TRBV6-1 to TRBJ2-6, with TRBD1 as a possible D gene (6 bases). Germline CDR1 MNHNS, CDR2 SASEGT. The CDR3 is made up of 17 amino acids. Trimming pared 3 bases from V and 0 bases from J, leaving 12 bases between. CDR3 residues: CASSEGHLSSGANVLTF. The CDR3 nucleotides are TGTGCCAGCAGTGAGGGACACCTCAGCTCTGGGGCCAACGTCCTGACTTTC.

The rearrangement links TRBV5-1 to TRBJ1-1; 10 bases agree with TRBD1. V was clipped by 4 bases and J by 3 bases; unmatched bases: 6. The germline V gene has CDR1 SGHRS and CDR2 YFSETQ. The CDR3 sequence is 15 residues long. DNA for the CDR3: TGCGCCAGCAGCAGGGACAGGGGTTGGGACACTGAAGCTTTCTTT. Protein sequence: CASSRDRGWDTEAFF.

The chain is built from TRBV2 and TRBJ1-1; perhaps TRBD1 as D (5 bases). Trimming took off 6 bases at V and 5 bases at J, with 13 bases between the two ends. From germline, CDR1 is SNHLY and CDR2 FYNNEI. The CDR3 contains 13 residues. The CDR3 spells CASRGGAETEAFF. The CDR3 DNA reads as TGTGCCAGCAGGGGGGGAGCGGAGACTGAAGCTTTCTTT.

This clone was seen more than once but under ten times. Other DNA sequences in this specimen translate into the identical CDR3. This chain links TRBV5-1 with TRBJ1-5, with TRBD1 matching over 9 bases. V trimming: 4 bases; J trimming: 1 base; junction bases outside the gene matches: 3. Germline CDR1 and CDR2: SGHRS and YFSETQ. This CDR3 region has 15 residues. CDR3 sequence (DNA): TGCGCCAGCAGCCTCGGACAGGGGAGCAATCAGCCCCAGCATTTT. This sequence encodes CASSLGQGSNQPQHF.

The DNA of the CDR3 is TGTGCCTGGAGTGGAGGACAGGGGAAAACAGATACGCAGTATTTT. Its translation is CAWSGGQGKTDTQYF. V and J are TRBV30 and TRBJ2-3; 9 bases agree with TRBD1. The CDR3 totals 15 residues. Germline V gene sequence: CDR1 GTSNPN, CDR2 SVGIG (reference sequence). The V gene end was trimmed by 1 base and the J gene end by 3 bases; junction bases not matched to a gene: 5.

DNA of the CDR3: TGTGCCAGCAGTCTAAGAGGGAGGGAAAAACTGTTTTTT. It is translated as CASSLRGREKLFF. The V gene is TRBV11-2, the J gene TRBJ1-4; D is uncertain. Germline CDR1 and CDR2: SGHAT and FQNNGV. The CDR3 has 13 residues. V shed 6 bases and J shed 8 bases, with 13 bases lying between them.